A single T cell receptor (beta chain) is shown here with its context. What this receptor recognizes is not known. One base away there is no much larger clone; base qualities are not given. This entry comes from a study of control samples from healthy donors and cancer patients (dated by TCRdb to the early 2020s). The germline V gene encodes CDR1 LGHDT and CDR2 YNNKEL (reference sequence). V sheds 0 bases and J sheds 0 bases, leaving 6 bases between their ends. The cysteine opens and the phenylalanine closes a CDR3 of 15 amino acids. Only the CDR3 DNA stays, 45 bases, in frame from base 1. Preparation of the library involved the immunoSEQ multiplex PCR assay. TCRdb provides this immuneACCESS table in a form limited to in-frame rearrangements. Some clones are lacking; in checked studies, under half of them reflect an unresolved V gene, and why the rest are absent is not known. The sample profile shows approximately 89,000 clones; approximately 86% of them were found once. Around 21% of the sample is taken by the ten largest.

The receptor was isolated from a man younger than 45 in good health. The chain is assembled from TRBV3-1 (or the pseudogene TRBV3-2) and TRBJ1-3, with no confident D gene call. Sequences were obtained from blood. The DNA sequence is TGTGCCAGCAGCCAAGATCGGAACTCTGGAAACACCATATATTTT. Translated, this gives CASSQDRNSGNTIYF.